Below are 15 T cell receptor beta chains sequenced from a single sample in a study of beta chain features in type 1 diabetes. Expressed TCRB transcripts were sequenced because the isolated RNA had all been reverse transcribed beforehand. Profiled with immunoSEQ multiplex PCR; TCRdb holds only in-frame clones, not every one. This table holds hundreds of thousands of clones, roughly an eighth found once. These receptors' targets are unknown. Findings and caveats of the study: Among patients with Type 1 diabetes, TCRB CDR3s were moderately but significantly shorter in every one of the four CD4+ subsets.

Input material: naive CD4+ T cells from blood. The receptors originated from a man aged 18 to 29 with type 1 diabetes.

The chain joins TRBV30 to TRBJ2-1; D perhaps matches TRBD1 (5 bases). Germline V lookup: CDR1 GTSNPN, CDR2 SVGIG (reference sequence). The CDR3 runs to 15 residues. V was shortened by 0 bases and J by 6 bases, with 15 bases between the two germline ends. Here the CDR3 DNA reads TGTGCCTGGAGTGTAGGGGTAAGACTTTTCAATGAGCAGTTCTTC. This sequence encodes CAWSVGVRLFNEQFF.

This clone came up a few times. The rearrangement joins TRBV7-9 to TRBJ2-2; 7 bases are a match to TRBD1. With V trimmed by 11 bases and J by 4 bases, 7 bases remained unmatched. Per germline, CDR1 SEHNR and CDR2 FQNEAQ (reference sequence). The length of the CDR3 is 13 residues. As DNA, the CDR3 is TGTGCCGGGGAACAGGGGCCCACCGGGGAGCTGTTTTTT. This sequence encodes CAGEQGPTGELFF.

The DNA of the CDR3 is TGCAGCCTCCGGGACAGGGTCAGCACAGATACGCAGTATTTT. It yields the protein CSLRDRVSTDTQYF. The chain joins TRBV29-1 to TRBJ2-3, with TRBD1 matching over 9 bases. The germline V gene has CDR1 SQVTM and CDR2 ANQGSEA. The CDR3 sequence is 14 residues long. Trimming removed 8 bases from V and 0 bases from J; junction bases left unmatched: 6.

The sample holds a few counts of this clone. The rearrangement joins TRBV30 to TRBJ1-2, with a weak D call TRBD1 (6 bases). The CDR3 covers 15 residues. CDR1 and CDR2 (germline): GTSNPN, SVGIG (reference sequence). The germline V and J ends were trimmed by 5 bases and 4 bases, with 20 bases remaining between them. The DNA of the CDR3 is TGTGCCTGGGCCGGGGGCCTTCCGTCGGGCTATGGCTACACCTTC. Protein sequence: CAWAGGLPSGYGYTF.

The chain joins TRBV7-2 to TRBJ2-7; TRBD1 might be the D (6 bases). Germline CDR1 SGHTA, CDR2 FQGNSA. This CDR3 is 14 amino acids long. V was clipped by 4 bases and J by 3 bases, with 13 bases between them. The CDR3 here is CASSSGALSYEQYF. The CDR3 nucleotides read TGTGCCAGCAGCTCAGGGGCCTTAAGCTACGAGCAGTACTTC. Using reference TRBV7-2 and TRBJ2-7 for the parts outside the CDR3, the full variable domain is GAGVSQSPSNKVTEKGKDVELRCDPISGHTALYWYRQSLGQGLEFLIYFQGNSAPDKSGLPSDRFSAERTGGSVSTLTIQRTQQEDSAVYLCASSSGALSYEQYFGPGTRLTVT.

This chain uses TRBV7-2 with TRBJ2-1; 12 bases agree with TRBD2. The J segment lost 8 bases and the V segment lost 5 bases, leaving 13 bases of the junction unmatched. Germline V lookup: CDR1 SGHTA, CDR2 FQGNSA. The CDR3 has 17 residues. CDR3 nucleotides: TGTGCCAGCAGCGGCCTGGGACTAGCGGGCGAGAAGCATGAGCAGTTCTTC. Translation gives CASSGLGLAGEKHEQFF.

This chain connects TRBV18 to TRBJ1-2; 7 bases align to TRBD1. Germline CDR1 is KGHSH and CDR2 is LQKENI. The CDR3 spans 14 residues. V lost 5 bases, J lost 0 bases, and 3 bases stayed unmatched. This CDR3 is CASSWDRSNYGYTF. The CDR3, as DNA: TGTGCCAGCTCATGGGACAGATCTAACTATGGCTACACCTTC.

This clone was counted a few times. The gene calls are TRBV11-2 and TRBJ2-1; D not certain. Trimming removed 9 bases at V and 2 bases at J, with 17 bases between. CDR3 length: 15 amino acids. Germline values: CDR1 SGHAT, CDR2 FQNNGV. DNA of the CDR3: TGTGCCAGTACAGTACAGTCAAAGCCCTACAATGAGCAGTTCTTC. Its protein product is CASTVQSKPYNEQFF.

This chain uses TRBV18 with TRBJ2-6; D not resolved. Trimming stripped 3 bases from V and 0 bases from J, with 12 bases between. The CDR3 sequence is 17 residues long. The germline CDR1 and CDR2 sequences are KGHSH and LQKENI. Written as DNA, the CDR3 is TGTGCCAGCTCACCGTCCGGACGCTTCTCTGGGGCCAACGTCCTGACTTTC. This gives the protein CASSPSGRFSGANVLTF.

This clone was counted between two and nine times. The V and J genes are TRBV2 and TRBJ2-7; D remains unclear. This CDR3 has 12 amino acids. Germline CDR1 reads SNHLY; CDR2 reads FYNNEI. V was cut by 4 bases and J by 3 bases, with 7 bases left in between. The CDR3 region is CASSVPYYEQYF. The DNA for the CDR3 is TGTGCCAGCAGTGTGCCCTACTACGAGCAGTACTTC.

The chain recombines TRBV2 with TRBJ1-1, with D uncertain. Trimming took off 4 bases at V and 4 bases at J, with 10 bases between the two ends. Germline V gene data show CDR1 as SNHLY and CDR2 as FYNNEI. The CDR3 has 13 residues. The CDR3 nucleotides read TGTGCCAGCAGTGGTCTCCCTTCCACTGAAGCTTTCTTT. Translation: CASSGLPSTEAFF.

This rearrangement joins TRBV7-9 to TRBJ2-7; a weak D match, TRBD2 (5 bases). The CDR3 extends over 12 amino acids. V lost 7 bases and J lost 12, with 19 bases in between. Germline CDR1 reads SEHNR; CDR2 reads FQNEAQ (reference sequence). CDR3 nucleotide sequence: TGTGCCAGCAACCGAGAGGCCGGGGTAGGGTACTTC. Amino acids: CASNREAGVGYF.

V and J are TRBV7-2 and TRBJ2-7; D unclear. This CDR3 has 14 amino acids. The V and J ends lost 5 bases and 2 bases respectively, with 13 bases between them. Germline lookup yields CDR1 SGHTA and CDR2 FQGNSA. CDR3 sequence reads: CASSPEAAAYEQYF. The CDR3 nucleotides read TGTGCCAGCAGCCCCGAGGCTGCGGCCTACGAGCAGTACTTC.

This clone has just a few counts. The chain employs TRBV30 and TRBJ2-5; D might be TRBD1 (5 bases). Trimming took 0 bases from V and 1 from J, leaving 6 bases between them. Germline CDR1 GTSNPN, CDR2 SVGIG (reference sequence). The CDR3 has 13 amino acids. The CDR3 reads CAWSVGAQETQYF. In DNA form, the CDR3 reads TGTGCCTGGAGTGTAGGGGCCCAAGAGACCCAGTACTTC.

CDR3 in DNA: TGCGCCAGCAGCTTGCTTCCAGGAGAGGGGACTAGCGGGGTTGAGCAGTTCTTC. Translated: CASSLLPGEGTSGVEQFF. The chain recombines TRBV5-1 with TRBJ2-1, with 13 bases identical to TRBD2. V lost 1 base and J lost 9; bases outside the gene matches: 13. The CDR3 is 18 amino acids. Looked up from germline, CDR1 is SGHRS and CDR2 is YFSETQ.